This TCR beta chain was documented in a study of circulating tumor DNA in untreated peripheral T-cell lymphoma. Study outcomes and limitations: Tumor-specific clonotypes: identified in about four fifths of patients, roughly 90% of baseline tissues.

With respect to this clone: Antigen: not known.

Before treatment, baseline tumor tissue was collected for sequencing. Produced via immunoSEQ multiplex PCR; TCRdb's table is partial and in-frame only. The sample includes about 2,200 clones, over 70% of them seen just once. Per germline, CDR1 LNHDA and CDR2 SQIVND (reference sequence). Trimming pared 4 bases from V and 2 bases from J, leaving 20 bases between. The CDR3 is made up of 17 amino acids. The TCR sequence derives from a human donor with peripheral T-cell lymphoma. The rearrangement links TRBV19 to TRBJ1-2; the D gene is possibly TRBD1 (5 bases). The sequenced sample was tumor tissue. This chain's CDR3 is CASSRKPTLRDNYGYTF. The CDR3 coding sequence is TGTGCCAGTAGTAGAAAACCTACCCTCCGGGACAACTATGGCTACACCTTC.